Here is one T cell receptor (beta chain) with its context. This clonotype was observed at least ten times. It has no much larger one-base neighbor in the sample; base qualities were not kept. CDR1 and CDR2, per the germline V gene, are MGHRA and YSYEKL. Trimming removed 0 bases from V and 6 bases from J, leaving 12 bases between the germline ends. The CDR3, from cysteine to phenylalanine, totals 14 residues. CDR3 DNA only is kept here, 42 bases in frame from base 1. The source of the sample is a study of T cells after yellow fever vaccination (dated by TCRdb to the late 2010s). A note on the overall study: Staining for CD3, CD45RA, CCR7 and CD95 was used to sort memory subsets (EM, EMRA, CM and Tscm) on a BD FACS Aria III. The SMART-Seq v4 Ultra Low Input RNA kit was used to prepare libraries from fractions with low cell numbers. Bulk TCR alpha and beta repertoires were sequenced longitudinally to track T-cell clones before and after primary and booster YFV17D yellow fever vaccination. The cohort comprised two healthy male donors, one aged 18 to 30 and one aged 30 to 40 years. Blood was collected at multiple timepoints before and after primary and secondary immunization, and bulk PBMC replicates and cell subsets were isolated. Memory subsets were sorted on days 0, 15 and 45 and at 18 months after primary vaccination, and on days 0, 15 and 45 after the 30-year booster. The study at large found these results: A small share of clonotypes occurred in both CD4 and CD8 compartments, likely arising from convergent recombination. In the sorted memory subsets on day 0, nearly all vaccine-responding clonotypes were below the level of detection. Computational filtering was required because FACS-sorted repertoires could contain abundant contaminating clonotypes from the bulk population. Compared with the primary T-cell response, the secondary T-cell response was weaker but faster, peaking on day 5 rather than day 15. Most clones expanded after primary vaccination were re-detected after the booster (96% of CD4 and 80% to 90% of CD8), suggesting broad memory maintenance. Because only two donors were included in the study, the extent to which the findings can be generalized is limited.

TCR cDNA was made using 5'RACE template switching, a step that added a universal primer site and unique molecular identifiers. Priming of cDNA synthesis was performed from both the TCR alpha and TCR beta constant segments. Library amplification involved two PCR steps, and the second step added sample barcodes and sequencing adapters. Sequencing of libraries was performed on Illumina HiSeq 2500 (2x100 bp) or NovaSeq (2x150 bp). In the authors' own workflow: Demultiplexing of reads and collapsing into UMI consensus sequences were performed with MIGEC, and V(D)J alignment was carried out with MiXCR. Using edgeR on replicate PBMC samples, clonotypes were called vaccine-responding if FDR was below 0.01 and the log2 fold change was above 5 up to day 15. Bulk clonotypes were assigned CD4 or CD8 identity according to which sequenced CD4 or CD8 repertoire held them at higher abundance. To estimate how each clone was distributed across memory phenotypes, clonotype frequencies in memory subsets were weighted by the numbers of FACS-sorted cells. TCRdb passed the public sequencing reads through fastp at Q25 and MiXCR, retaining productive beta sequences. Rows merge per CDR3 protein into single entries with the most common DNA and genes. The V and J calls and clone size are TCRdb's, not the authors'. The sample table lists about 46,000 distinct CDR3 sequences, around 6.4% of them with a count of one. 8% to 13% of the sample goes to the ten largest clones.

In light of the paper, this sample's treatment or condition label describes: live attenuated yellow fever vaccine strain. PBMCs were isolated from peripheral blood using a standard Ficoll-Paque protocol. For sorted memory subsets, RNA extraction was done with the RNeasy Micro Kit. This receptor chain uses TRBV4-1 and TRBJ2-7; there is no confident call for the D gene. The receptor was derived from a man under 40 who received the YFV17D yellow fever vaccine. The sample here was PBMCs, either bulk or a sorted T-cell subset (CD4+, CD8+, memory, or dextramer-sorted; not recorded which), taken 45 days after the yellow fever booster vaccination. CDR3 protein: CASSQEAASREQYF. Here is the DNA: TGCGCCAGCAGCCAAGAGGCAGCGAGTCGCGAGCAGTACTTC.